The T cell receptor (beta chain) under discussion was sequenced for a study of T cell repertoires in cytomegalovirus infection. In the study overall: Well-studied HLA-B-restricted epitopes and recently identified HLA-C-restricted epitopes of CMV were both used in the study. CMV infection together with matching HLA type was indicated by public TCR beta signatures.

The germline V gene encodes CDR1 SGHTA and CDR2 FQGNSA. V was cut by 1 base and J by 7 bases, with 11 bases left in between. The CDR3 is 13 amino acids. Whole-study results and caveats: Dominating the ex vivo response were TCR beta clonotypes that were CMV-specific and HLA-C-restricted. Individuals carrying CMV plus the relevant HLA were identified by cumulative frequency of public TCR beta families.

Comments on this clonotype: The antigen is unknown.

TCRdb re-called the reads with MiXCR, one entry per CDR3 protein. The sample contains about 470,000 distinct CDR3 sequences, roughly 42% of which appear only once. The sample here was cultured PBMCs, taken from culture after CMV antigen stimulation. The receptor was isolated from a human donor in good health (CMV status not recorded). Some clones in this sample may be carry-over from other donors' samples. The rearrangement joins TRBV7-2 to TRBJ2-7; D unresolved. The CDR3 nucleotides are TGTGCCAGCAGCTTAGGGTCGGGCGGAGAGCAGTACTTC. As protein: CASSLGSGGEQYF.